The 25 T cell receptor beta chains below come from one sample, sequenced in a study of radiation and T cells in renal cell carcinoma. Sequencing was performed with immunoSEQ multiplex PCR; in TCRdb, only in-frame clones are kept and a portion is missing. Of roughly 64,000 clones listed, roughly 80% were seen once; the top ten hold roughly 7.5%. Time point of the sample: blood 4 weeks post-SBRT, at nephrectomy. Treatment given: 15 Gy SBRT to primary tumor, nephrectomy 4 weeks later. Sequencing was performed on blood, taken from a patient whose treatment included radiotherapy and nephrectomy. The receptors were gathered from a man between 60 and 75 years old with renal cell carcinoma.

This chain uses TRBV19 with TRBJ2-2; no definite D call. Trimming removed 6 bases from V and 6 bases from J, with 17 bases in between. Germline CDR1 LNHDA, CDR2 SQIVND (reference sequence). The CDR3 sequence is 15 residues long. CDR3 DNA sequence: TGTGCCAGTAGCCTCAGACTCGGATCCGCCGGGGAGCTGTTTTTT. This sequence encodes CASSLRLGSAGELFF.

The gene calls are TRBV10-3 and TRBJ1-6, with D possibly matching TRBD1 (5 bases). The V and J ends lost 0 bases and 2 bases respectively, with 11 bases between them. Germline V lookup: CDR1 ENHRY, CDR2 SYGVKD. This CDR3 spans 17 amino acids. The CDR3: CAISESTAWAYNSPLHF. DNA for the CDR3: TGTGCCATCAGTGAGTCGACAGCCTGGGCCTATAATTCACCCCTCCACTTT.

The CDR3 region has the DNA TGTGCCAGCAGCACCGGGACAAGTTATGGCTACACCTTC. Residues: CASSTGTSYGYTF. The chain employs TRBV7-2 and TRBJ1-2; a weak D match, TRBD1 (6 bases). V was pared by 5 bases and J by 5 bases, with 12 bases between. Germline lookup yields CDR1 SGHTA and CDR2 FQGNSA. This CDR3 spans 13 amino acids.

The genes are TRBV7-9 and TRBJ2-1; 10 bases line up with TRBD1. Per the germline V gene, CDR1 is SEHNR and CDR2 is FQNEAQ (reference sequence). With 4 bases clipped from V and 9 bases from J, the junction kept 6 bases outside the gene matches. The CDR3 extends over 14 amino acids. The CDR3 spells CASSSATGGGEQFF. The CDR3 region has the DNA TGTGCCAGCAGCTCTGCGACAGGGGGCGGTGAGCAGTTCTTC.

The chain combines TRBV18 with TRBJ2-7; TRBD1 matches 7 bases. Germline V gene data show CDR1 as KGHSH and CDR2 as LQKENI. Trimming removed 8 bases from V and 3 bases from J; junction bases left unmatched: 4. This CDR3 comprises 12 residues. The CDR3 here is CASVGTDYEQYF. CDR3 coding DNA: TGTGCCAGCGTCGGGACAGACTACGAGCAGTACTTC. The full variable domain, in which reference TRBV18 and TRBJ2-7 provide the parts outside the CDR3, is NAGVMQNPRHLVRRRGQEARLRCSPMKGHSHVYWYRQLPEEGLKFMVYLQKENIIDESGMPKERFSAEFPKEGPSILRIQQVVRGDSAAYFCASVGTDYEQYFGPGTRLTVT.

In its sample, this clone was seen once. The genes are TRBV6-1 and TRBJ2-3; the D gene could be TRBD1 or TRBD2 (6 bases each). V lost 1 base to trimming and J lost 11 bases, with 13 bases between them. CDR1 is MNHNS and CDR2 is SASEGT in the germline V gene. This CDR3 is built from 13 residues. As DNA, the CDR3 is TGTGCCAGCAGTGAAGGCCTGAGGGGGGAGCAGTATTTT. Translated: CASSEGLRGEQYF.

This clone was seen only a few times. Other DNA sequences in the sample encode the same CDR3. This chain joins TRBV30 and TRBJ2-3; D not resolved. V gave up 2 bases and J gave up 5 bases, with 5 bases separating them. Germline CDR1 and CDR2: GTSNPN and SVGIG (reference sequence). The CDR3 spans 11 residues. CDR3 nucleotides: TGTGCCTGGAGTTTGGGAGATACGCAGTATTTT. It codes for CAWSLGDTQYF.

The chain joins TRBV4-1 to TRBJ2-7, with D tentatively TRBD1 (6 bases). CDR1 is MGHRA, CDR2 YSYEKL, per germline. The CDR3 is made up of 10 amino acids. The CDR3 region is CASSQGDRNV. The CDR3 nucleotides are TGCGCCAGCAGCCAGGGAGACAGGAACGTC.

This chain joins TRBV25-1 and TRBJ2-5; 7 nucleotides match TRBD2. The J call may be faulty, since TRBJ2-7 better matches the DNA end. The CDR3 runs to 13 residues. The V gene's germline CDR1 is MGHDK and CDR2 SYGVNS. The CDR3 nucleotides are TGTGCCAGCAGTGTTTACGGGGGGTACGAGCAGTACTTC. Amino acid sequence: CASSVYGGYEQYF.

This clone was recorded once. The chain employs TRBV30 and TRBJ1-4; TRBD1 matches 9 bases. The CDR3 loop spans 16 amino acids. The germline V gene encodes CDR1 GTSNPN and CDR2 SVGIG (reference sequence). The V gene end was trimmed by 3 bases and the J gene end by 4 bases; junction bases not matched to a gene: 9. CDR3 coding DNA: TGTGCCTGGAGCCAGTGGACAGGGGCGAGTAATGAAAAACTGTTTTTT. It specifies CAWSQWTGASNEKLFF.

V is TRBV5-4 and J is TRBJ2-1, with 7 bases lining up with TRBD2. Germline loops: CDR1 SGHNT, CDR2 YYREEE (reference sequence). Trimming at V came to 1 base and at J to 12 bases, leaving 7 bases not matched to a gene. The CDR3 totals 13 residues. The CDR3 nucleotides are TGTGCCAGCAGCTTGAGGACTAGGGATGGGCAGTTCTTC. This sequence encodes CASSLRTRDGQFF.

The chain combines TRBV5-4 with TRBJ2-3; TRBD1 agrees at 9 bases. The CDR3 covers 18 residues. The germline V gene has CDR1 SGHNT and CDR2 YYREEE (reference sequence). The J segment lost 2 bases and the V segment lost 3 bases, leaving 13 bases of the junction unmatched. This chain's CDR3 is CASSSTAGTGMNTDTQYF. CDR3 sequence (DNA): TGTGCCAGCAGCTCAACCGCCGGGACAGGGATGAACACAGATACGCAGTATTTT.

The CDR3 sequence is CASSSNRGLDTEAFF. CDR3 bases: TGTGCCAGCAGCTCGAACAGGGGTTTGGACACTGAAGCTTTCTTT. V usage is TRBV7-2 and J usage is TRBJ1-1, with 7 bases aligning to TRBD1. V was pared by 4 bases and J by 3 bases, with 8 bases of the junction left unmatched. CDR1 is SGHTA and CDR2 is FQGNSA in the germline V gene. The CDR3 has 15 amino acids.

The V call is TRBV21-1, the J call TRBJ2-1. TRBV21-1 is labeled a pseudogene. The length of the CDR3 is 11 residues. The CDR3 nucleotides read TGTGCCAGCAGCAAAGACAATGAGCAGTTCTTC. It encodes CASSKDNEQFF.

The CDR3 loop is CASSLSPGLAGGLYNEQFF. The CDR3 DNA sequence: TGTGCCAGCAGCCTCTCCCCGGGACTAGCGGGGGGACTGTACAATGAGCAGTTCTTC. V gene TRBV21-1 combines with J gene TRBJ2-1; TRBD2 is taken as the D call from the table, unchecked against the DNA. TRBV21-1 is shown as a pseudogene. The CDR3 is 19 amino acids.

V usage is TRBV5-1 and J usage is TRBJ1-5; the match to TRBD1 covers 10 bases. Trimming cost V 4 bases and J 7 bases; bases outside gene matches: 8. Germline V gives CDR1 SGHRS, CDR2 YFSETQ. This CDR3 has 15 amino acids. CDR3 in amino acids: CASSPGTGVVQPQHF. In DNA form, the CDR3 reads TGCGCCAGCAGCCCAGGGACAGGGGTTGTCCAGCCCCAGCATTTT. The full variable domain, with the rest looked up from reference TRBV5-1 and TRBJ1-5, is KAGVTQTPRYLIKTRGQQVTLSCSPISGHRSVSWYQQTPGQGLQFLFEYFSETQRNKGNFPGRFSGRQFSNSRSEMNVSTLELGDSALYLCASSPGTGVVQPQHFGDGTRLSIL.

The rearrangement joins TRBV18 to TRBJ1-1; D not certain. Trimming stripped 2 bases from V and 8 bases from J, with 12 bases between. The CDR3 sequence is 13 residues long. From germline, CDR1 is KGHSH and CDR2 LQKENI. CDR3 DNA: TGTGCCAGCTCACCAGAGCAACAGACGGAAGCTTTCTTT. It is translated as CASSPEQQTEAFF.

V and J are TRBV15 and TRBJ1-1; D gene unclear. Germline V gene data show CDR1 as LNHNV and CDR2 as YYDKDF (reference sequence). Trimming stripped 1 base from V and 2 bases from J, with 8 bases between. CDR3 length: 14 amino acids. The CDR3 here is CATSRVAANTEAFF. CDR3 DNA sequence: TGTGCCACCAGCAGAGTGGCAGCTAACACTGAAGCTTTCTTT.

The V and J genes are TRBV28 and TRBJ2-7; TRBD2 might be the D (6 bases). Germline V lookup: CDR1 MDHEN, CDR2 SYDVKM. The CDR3 totals 12 residues. Trimming cost V 11 bases and J 1 base, with 12 bases left between them. Written as DNA, the CDR3 is TGTGCCTCGAGTGGAGGGTCCTACGAGCAGTACGTC. This encodes CASSGGSYEQYV.

This sequence joins TRBV4-3 and TRBJ2-3; tentative D call: TRBD2 (5 bases). Germline loops: CDR1 LGHNA, CDR2 YSLEER. Trimming removed 1 base from V and 4 bases from J, with 9 bases in between. The CDR3 sequence is 14 residues long. CDR3 residues: CASSQVTGSDTQYF. The CDR3 DNA reads as TGCGCCAGCAGCCAAGTGACGGGGTCAGATACGCAGTATTTT.

This sequence joins TRBV11-3 and TRBJ2-3, with D perhaps matching TRBD2 (5 bases). Germline V gene data show CDR1 as SGHNT and CDR2 as YENEEA. V lost 0 bases and J lost 5, with 9 bases in between. The CDR3 is made up of 14 amino acids. The CDR3: CASSLEGGGDTQYF. CDR3 DNA sequence: TGTGCCAGCAGCTTAGAGGGCGGAGGAGATACGCAGTATTTT.

J is TRBJ2-3 and V is TRBV5-1; 13 bases are a match to TRBD2. The J segment lost 2 bases and the V segment lost 2 bases, leaving 5 bases of the junction unmatched. The CDR3 is made up of 17 amino acids. Germline loops: CDR1 SGHRS, CDR2 YFSETQ. The CDR3 nucleotides are TGCGCCAGCAGCTTCGGACTAGCGGGGGCCTACACAGATACGCAGTATTTT. It encodes CASSFGLAGAYTDTQYF.

The J gene is TRBJ2-3, the V gene TRBV6-1, with D perhaps given as TRBD1 or TRBD2 (5 bases each). Germline V gene lookup returns CDR1 MNHNS and CDR2 SASEGT. Trimming removed 1 base at V and 8 bases at J, with 16 bases between. This CDR3 is built from 15 residues. The CDR3 loop is CASSEGGATWGTQYF. As DNA, the CDR3 is TGTGCCAGCAGTGAAGGAGGGGCGACCTGGGGTACGCAGTATTTT.

The chain links TRBV11-1 to TRBJ2-1, with D possibly being TRBD2 (5 bases). The germline gives CDR1 SGHAT, CDR2 FQDESV (reference sequence). CDR3 length: 14 amino acids. V was cut by 5 bases and J by 4 bases, with 12 bases left in between. DNA of the CDR3: TGTGCCAGCAGCCCGGCCGGGGTATACAATGAGCAGTTCTTC. Its protein product is CASSPAGVYNEQFF.

V usage is TRBV9 and J usage is TRBJ2-5; unclear D gene. Looked up from germline, CDR1 is SGDLS and CDR2 is YYNGEE. The V gene lost 4 bases and the J gene lost 4 bases, with 8 bases spanning the gap. The CDR3 extends over 12 amino acids. The CDR3 region is CASSPRGETQYF. In DNA, the CDR3 is TGTGCCAGCAGCCCTCGTGGAGAGACCCAGTACTTC.